These T cell receptor beta chains were read from a single sample in a study of cytomegalovirus exposure and HLA in healthy donors. Sequenced by immunoSEQ multiplex PCR; TCRdb stores in-frame clones only, minus some. Among approximately 53,000 clones listed, 60% to 75% were seen once. Sequencing was carried out using PBMCs. The origin of the receptors is a woman in her forties or fifties in good health and CMV-seronegative. Both conserved end residues are part of each CDR3. A D gene is named only where the DNA matches it firmly. Only some rows state a clone size, as once, few, many or a class for expanded clones.

j_gene: TRBJ1-4; v_gene: TRBV28; abundance: -; d_gene: -; CDR3aa: CASSFTGNNEKLFF; CDR3nt: TGTGCCAGCAGTTTCACAGGGAATAATGAAAAACTGTTTTTT
j_gene: TRBJ2-3; v_gene: TRBV25-1; abundance: -; d_gene: -; CDR3aa: CASSEVGRGLDTQYF; CDR3nt: TGTGCCAGCAGTGAAGTTGGTCGAGGATTAGATACGCAGTATTTT
j_gene: TRBJ1-1; v_gene: TRBV5-1; abundance: -; d_gene: -; CDR3aa: CASSLGSMNTEAFF; CDR3nt: TGCGCCAGCTCCCTCGGGAGCATGAACACTGAAGCTTTCTTT
j_gene: TRBJ2-1; v_gene: TRBV7-9; abundance: -; d_gene: TRBD1; CDR3aa: CASSLAGQNEQFF; CDR3nt: TGTGCCAGCAGCTTAGCGGGACAGAATGAGCAGTTCTTC
j_gene: TRBJ2-5; v_gene: TRBV2; abundance: -; d_gene: -; CDR3aa: CASSRQSQETQYF; CDR3nt: TGTGCCAGCAGTCGACAGTCCCAAGAGACCCAGTACTTC
j_gene: TRBJ2-7; v_gene: TRBV4-2; abundance: few; d_gene: -; CDR3aa: CASSLTSDSPEQYF; CDR3nt: TGTGCCAGCAGCCTGACGTCCGACAGCCCCGAGCAGTACTTC
j_gene: TRBJ2-2; v_gene: TRBV5-4; abundance: -; d_gene: TRBD2; CDR3aa: CASSPGLAGVPGELFF; CDR3nt: TGTGCCAGCAGCCCAGGACTAGCGGGAGTTCCCGGGGAGCTGTTTTTT
j_gene: TRBJ1-2; v_gene: TRBV9; abundance: -; d_gene: TRBD1; CDR3aa: CASSNQQGNYGYTF; CDR3nt: TGTGCCAGCAGCAATCAACAGGGGAACTATGGCTACACCTTC
j_gene: TRBJ1-1; v_gene: TRBV5-1; abundance: -; d_gene: -; CDR3aa: CASSLRVGDTEAFF; CDR3nt: TGCGCCAGCAGCTTAAGGGTCGGGGACACTGAAGCTTTCTTT
j_gene: TRBJ2-1; v_gene: TRBV12-5; abundance: medium-sized; d_gene: TRBD1; CDR3aa: CASATTGGPSYNEQFF; CDR3nt: TGTGCTAGTGCCACCACAGGGGGTCCCTCCTACAATGAGCAGTTCTTC
j_gene: TRBJ2-7; v_gene: TRBV13; abundance: -; d_gene: TRBD2; CDR3aa: CASSLTSGAYEQYF; CDR3nt: TGTGCCAGCAGCTTAACTAGCGGAGCCTACGAGCAGTACTTC
j_gene: TRBJ1-2; v_gene: TRBV4-2; abundance: -; d_gene: -; CDR3aa: CASSITEDDYGYTF; CDR3nt: TGTGCCAGCAGCATAACAGAAGATGATTATGGCTACACCTTC
j_gene: TRBJ1-5; v_gene: TRBV29-1; abundance: -; d_gene: TRBD1; CDR3aa: CSAGTGFNQPQHF; CDR3nt: TGCAGCGCGGGGACAGGGTTCAATCAGCCCCAGCATTTT
j_gene: TRBJ1-2; v_gene: TRBV6-1; abundance: -; d_gene: TRBD1; CDR3aa: CASSEGQGAYGYTF; CDR3nt: TGTGCCAGCAGCGAGGGACAGGGAGCCTATGGCTACACCTTC
j_gene: TRBJ1-2; v_gene: TRBV28; abundance: -; d_gene: TRBD1; CDR3aa: CASSQGQGLGYTF; CDR3nt: TGTGCCAGCAGTCAAGGACAGGGCCTTGGCTACACCTTC
j_gene: TRBJ2-7; v_gene: TRBV30; abundance: -; d_gene: -; CDR3aa: CAWSDGADRTYEQYF; CDR3nt: TGTGCCTGGAGTGACGGAGCGGACAGAACCTACGAGCAGTACTTC
j_gene: TRBJ1-3; v_gene: TRBV5-1; abundance: -; d_gene: -; CDR3aa: CASSLDNPENTIYF; CDR3nt: TGCGCCAGCAGCTTGGATAATCCTGAGAACACCATATATTTT
j_gene: TRBJ2-5; v_gene: TRBV9; abundance: -; d_gene: TRBD2; CDR3aa: CASSVGVAGEPGEETQYF; CDR3nt: TGTGCCAGCAGCGTAGGAGTAGCGGGAGAACCGGGGGAAGAGACCCAGTACTTC
j_gene: TRBJ1-1; v_gene: TRBV28; abundance: few; d_gene: -; CDR3aa: CASSTSGGNTEAFF; CDR3nt: TGTGCCAGCAGTACCTCCGGGGGGAACACTGAAGCTTTCTTT
j_gene: TRBJ2-2; v_gene: TRBV11-1; abundance: -; d_gene: -; CDR3aa: CASSPGHLNTGELFF; CDR3nt: TGTGCCAGCAGTCCGGGACACTTAAACACCGGGGAGCTGTTTTTT
j_gene: TRBJ2-1; v_gene: TRBV7-9; abundance: -; d_gene: -; CDR3aa: CASSVDLASYNEQFF; CDR3nt: TGTGCCAGCAGCGTAGACTTAGCATCCTACAATGAGCAGTTCTTC
j_gene: TRBJ1-5; v_gene: TRBV11-2; abundance: -; d_gene: TRBD1; CDR3aa: CASSLGVGQGAGQPQHF; CDR3nt: TGTGCCAGCAGCTTAGGTGTGGGACAGGGGGCCGGTCAGCCCCAGCATTTT
j_gene: TRBJ2-2; v_gene: TRBV7-2; abundance: -; d_gene: TRBD2; CDR3aa: CASSKAGGKTGELFF; CDR3nt: TGTGCCAGCAGCAAAGCGGGGGGGAAGACCGGGGAGCTGTTTTTT